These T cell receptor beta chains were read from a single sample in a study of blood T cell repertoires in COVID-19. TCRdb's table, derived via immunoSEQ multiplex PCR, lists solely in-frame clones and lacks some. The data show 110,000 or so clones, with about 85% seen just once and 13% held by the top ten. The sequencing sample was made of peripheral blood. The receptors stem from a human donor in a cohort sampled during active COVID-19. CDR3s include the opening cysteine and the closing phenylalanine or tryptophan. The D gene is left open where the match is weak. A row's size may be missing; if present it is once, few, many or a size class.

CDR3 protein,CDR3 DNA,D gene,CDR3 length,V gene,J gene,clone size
CASSLSGYGYTF,TGTGCCAGCAGCTTAAGCGGTTATGGCTACACCTTC,NA,12,TRBV11-3,TRBJ1-2,NA
CASRTGDTEAFF,TGTGCCAGCAGGACAGGGGACACTGAAGCTTTCTTT,TRBD1,12,TRBV27,TRBJ1-1,NA
CASSYEGFQETQYF,TGTGCCAGCAGTTACGAGGGCTTCCAAGAGACCCAGTACTTC,NA,14,TRBV6-6,TRBJ2-5,NA
CASSQDPGVDGYTF,TGCGCCAGCAGCCAAGATCCGGGGGTCGATGGCTACACCTTC,NA,14,TRBV4-3,TRBJ1-2,NA
CASSKTSGGAYEQFF,TGTGCCAGCAGTAAAACTAGCGGGGGGGCCTATGAGCAGTTCTTC,TRBD2,15,TRBV2,TRBJ2-1,NA
CASSPPSGTDTQYF,TGTGCCAGCTCACCACCGTCGGGCACAGATACGCAGTATTTT,NA,14,TRBV18,TRBJ2-3,NA
CASRLTGRSSPLHF,TGTGCCAGCAGATTGACAGGGAGGAGCTCACCCCTCCACTTT,TRBD1,14,TRBV28,TRBJ1-6,NA
CSADTGNEKLFF,TGCAGCGCCGACACAGGGAATGAAAAACTGTTTTTT,NA,12,TRBV29-1,TRBJ1-4,NA
CASGQRQTNTEAFF,TGTGCCAGCGGGCAACGACAGACCAACACTGAAGCTTTCTTT,NA,14,TRBV27,TRBJ1-1,NA
CASSRLAGAPYEQYF,TGTGCCAGCAGCCGACTAGCGGGGGCCCCCTACGAGCAGTACTTC,TRBD2,15,TRBV7-3,TRBJ2-7,NA
CASSVGQGAKGYTF,TGTGCCAGCAGCGTCGGACAGGGGGCGAAGGGCTACACCTTC,TRBD1,14,TRBV7-9,TRBJ1-2,NA
CATSDPAGGSEQFF,TGTGCCACCTCGGACCCAGCGGGGGGGAGTGAGCAGTTCTTC,TRBD2,14,TRBV6-5,TRBJ2-1,NA
CASSLNRPTDTQYF,TGCGCCAGCAGCTTAAACAGACCCACAGATACGCAGTATTTT,NA,14,TRBV5-1,TRBJ2-3,NA
CASNAGGGTDTQYF,TGTGCCAGCAACGCGGGGGGGGGCACAGATACGCAGTATTTT,TRBD2,14,TRBV6-5,TRBJ2-3,NA
CASSQGHSGNTIYF,TGTGCCAGCAGCCAGGGACACTCTGGAAACACCATATATTTT,NA,14,TRBV7-2,TRBJ1-3,NA
CASSVRTSGGSNEQFF,TGCGCCAGCAGCGTCCGGACTAGCGGCGGGTCCAATGAGCAGTTCTTC,TRBD2,16,TRBV5-1,TRBJ2-1,NA
CASSLIRDWDQPQHF,TGTGCCAGCAGCTTAATCCGGGATTGGGATCAGCCCCAGCATTTT,NA,15,TRBV7-3,TRBJ1-5,NA
CASSAGQRSTEAFF,TGTGCCAGCAGTGCAGGACAGAGGAGCACTGAAGCTTTCTTT,NA,14,TRBV25-1,TRBJ1-1,NA
CASSLRDTQYF,TGTGCCAGCAGCCTGCGGGATACGCAGTATTTT,NA,11,TRBV12-3/TRBV12-4,TRBJ2-3,NA
CASSPRQGPSTDTQYF,TGTGCCAGCAGCCCCCGACAGGGACCTAGCACAGATACGCAGTATTTT,TRBD1,16,TRBV11-3,TRBJ2-3,NA
CAISQGYNYGYTF,TGTGCCATCAGCCAGGGGTACAACTATGGCTACACCTTC,NA,13,TRBV10-3,TRBJ1-2,NA
CASRDPGQGAGTEAFF,TGTGCCAGCAGGGATCCGGGACAGGGGGCGGGAACTGAAGCTTTCTTT,TRBD1,16,TRBV7-2,TRBJ1-1,NA
CASSLATPGTKRGRNEQFF,TGTGCCAGCAGCTTAGCCACCCCGGGTACTAAGCGGGGACGCAATGAGCAGTTCTTC,TRBD2,19,TRBV7-8,TRBJ2-1,NA
CATSPLVVGTDTQYF,TGTGCCACCAGCCCCTTAGTGGTCGGGACAGATACGCAGTATTTT,NA,15,TRBV15,TRBJ2-3,NA
CASRTSGLAGYTF,TGTGCCAGTAGGACTTCAGGGCTCGCTGGCTACACCTTC,NA,13,TRBV19,TRBJ1-2,NA
CASSLAGVDTQYF,TGTGCCAGCAGCTTGGCAGGGGTCGATACGCAGTATTTT,NA,13,TRBV5-8,TRBJ2-3,NA
CASSPRTAHNEQFF,TGTGCCAGCAGCCCCCGGACAGCCCACAATGAGCAGTTCTTC,NA,14,TRBV9,TRBJ2-1,few
CASRWGVYEQYF,TGTGCCAGCCGGTGGGGGGTTTACGAGCAGTACTTC,NA,12,TRBV6-5,TRBJ2-7,NA
CASSRTGGIYGYTF,TGTGCCAGCAGCCGGACAGGGGGGATATATGGCTACACCTTC,TRBD1,14,TRBV7-2,TRBJ1-2,NA
CASSAESNTEAFF,TGTGCCAGCAGCGCGGAGTCGAACACTGAAGCTTTCTTT,NA,13,TRBV9,TRBJ1-1,NA
CASSPLRPLHF,TGTGCCAGCAGCCCTTTGCGACCCCTCCACTTT,NA,11,TRBV7-9,TRBJ1-6,NA
CASSGQGPNSPLHF,TGTGCCAGCAGCGGACAGGGGCCTAATTCACCCCTCCACTTT,TRBD1,14,TRBV6-5,TRBJ1-6,NA
CASGLGSWDPGGAEAFF,TGTGCTAGTGGTTTGGGTTCTTGGGATCCCGGAGGGGCTGAAGCTTTCTTT,NA,17,TRBV12-5,TRBJ1-1,NA
CASSLGPGGNYGYTF,TGTGCCAGCAGCTTAGGGCCAGGGGGTAACTATGGCTACACCTTC,TRBD1,15,TRBV11-2,TRBJ1-2,NA
CASSESNQPQHF,TGTGCCAGCAGCGAGAGCAATCAGCCCCAGCATTTT,NA,12,TRBV7-2,TRBJ1-5,NA
CASSLEHSQETQYF,TGTGCCAGCAGCTTAGAACACAGCCAAGAGACCCAGTACTTC,NA,14,TRBV7-2,TRBJ2-5,NA
CAWSTGVGNQPQHF,TGTGCCTGGAGCACCGGGGTGGGTAATCAGCCCCAGCATTTT,NA,14,TRBV30,TRBJ1-5,NA
CASSQDVQGARTGELFF,TGCGCCAGCAGCCAAGATGTGCAGGGGGCGAGGACCGGGGAGCTGTTTTTT,TRBD1,17,TRBV4-3,TRBJ2-2,NA
CASLWEDTEAFF,TGTGCCAGCCTCTGGGAGGACACTGAAGCTTTCTTT,NA,12,TRBV2,TRBJ1-1,few
CATSEQGLHNEQFF,TGTGCCACCAGTGAACAGGGCCTACACAATGAGCAGTTCTTC,NA,14,TRBV24-1,TRBJ2-1,NA
CASSSTGSGKLFF,TGTGCCAGCAGCTCTACAGGGTCGGGGAAACTGTTTTTT,NA,13,TRBV7-6,TRBJ1-4,NA
CASSSRVGGSGELFF,TGTGCCAGCAGCTCCAGGGTCGGGGGATCTGGGGAGCTGTTTTTT,NA,15,TRBV11-3,TRBJ2-2,NA
CASSPPRPGGSEAFF,TGTGCCAGCAGCCCCCCGAGGCCAGGGGGTTCTGAAGCTTTCTTT,TRBD1,15,TRBV7-2,TRBJ1-1,NA
CASSQDWDRGNTIYF,TGCGCCAGCAGCCAAGATTGGGACAGGGGAAACACCATATATTTT,TRBD1,15,TRBV4-1,TRBJ1-3,once
CASSLGLAGAQETQYF,TGTGCCAGCAGCTTGGGACTAGCGGGGGCCCAAGAGACCCAGTACTTC,TRBD2,16,TRBV7-6,TRBJ2-5,NA
CASSVAPGQTYEQYF,TGTGCCAGCAGCGTAGCCCCAGGCCAGACCTACGAGCAGTACTTC,NA,15,TRBV9,TRBJ2-7,NA
CASSESAMSGEPQHF,TGTGCCAGCAGTGAATCGGCAATGTCGGGTGAGCCCCAGCATTTT,NA,15,TRBV6-1,TRBJ1-5,NA
CASSAGVAITGYTF,TGTGCCAGCAGCGCCGGGGTGGCGATTACTGGCTACACCTTC,NA,14,TRBV6-5,TRBJ1-2,NA
CASSFLAELYQETQYF,TGTGCCAGCAGCTTTTTGGCGGAGTTGTACCAAGAGACCCAGTACTTC,NA,16,TRBV5-8,TRBJ2-5,NA
CASSGHFEQYF,TGTGCCAGCAGCGGACATTTCGAGCAGTACTTC,NA,11,TRBV7-3,TRBJ2-7,NA
CASRRGDRPTDTQYF,TGTGCCAGCAGACGGGGGGACAGGCCCACAGATACGCAGTATTTT,NA,15,TRBV9,TRBJ2-3,NA
CATQSGGLNNSPLHF,TGTGCCACCCAATCGGGGGGCCTTAATAATTCACCCCTCCACTTT,NA,15,TRBV6-5,TRBJ1-6,few
CASSSPRGGTGYEQYF,TGTGCCAGCAGCTCACCCCGGGGCGGGACAGGCTACGAGCAGTACTTC,TRBD1,16,TRBV11-2,TRBJ2-7,NA